Listed below are T cell receptor beta chains from one sample, sequenced in a study of a mutant IDH1 vaccine in newly diagnosed glioma. Profiling relied on immunoSEQ multiplex PCR, and the TCRdb table lists in-frame clones only, not all of them. The sample holds tens of thousands of clones; roughly 80% are singletons and the top ten take under 6%. For these receptors, no antigen is known. Sequences were derived from PBMCs, sampled from a glioma patient whose treatment included an IDH1 peptide vaccine. These receptors were taken from a man aged 35 to 55 with glioma. CDR3s include the opening cysteine and the closing phenylalanine or tryptophan. Fields, in order: D gene, clone size, J gene, V gene, CDR3 protein, CDR3 DNA. The D gene is left open where the match is weak. Size is omitted from some rows. Given values are once, few, many or a class for expanded clones.

>TRBD2|.|TRBJ2-2|TRBV7-2
CASSPSGRVAGELFF
TGTGCCAGCAGCCCCAGCGGGAGGGTTGCCGGGGAGCTGTTTTTT
>.|.|TRBJ2-1|TRBV7-3
CASGILESSYNEQFF
TGTGCCAGCGGCATTCTAGAGAGCTCCTACAATGAGCAGTTCTTC
>.|.|TRBJ2-5|TRBV5-1
CASSLAMETQYF
TGCGCCAGCAGCTTGGCGATGGAGACCCAGTACTTC
>.|once|TRBJ1-1|TRBV4-2
CASSQGEGHANTEAFF
TGTGCCAGCAGCCAAGGCGAGGGACACGCGAACACTGAAGCTTTCTTT
>.|.|TRBJ1-3|TRBV29-1
CSIEGGNTIYF
TGCAGCATCGAGGGAGGGAACACCATATATTTT
>TRBD1|few|TRBJ1-2|TRBV6-6
CASRPPDREYGYTF
TGTGCCAGCAGACCCCCTGACAGGGAATATGGCTACACCTTC
>TRBD1|.|TRBJ2-3|TRBV7-2
CASSPDRVGDTQYF
TGTGCCAGCAGCCCAGACAGGGTAGGAGATACGCAGTATTTT
>.|once|TRBJ2-7|TRBV5-4
CASSLRPDAYEQYF
TGTGCCAGCAGCTTGCGGCCGGACGCCTACGAGCAGTACTTC
>.|.|TRBJ1-2|TRBV2
CASYVGGRTNYGYTF
TGTGCCAGCTACGTCGGGGGGCGAACTAACTATGGCTACACCTTC
>.|.|TRBJ2-1|TRBV7-2
CASSPPGPNEQFF
TGTGCCAGCAGCCCCCCGGGACCTAATGAGCAGTTCTTC
>TRBD1|.|TRBJ2-7|TRBV4-3
CASSQEQGFAYEQYF
TGCGCCAGCAGCCAAGAACAGGGGTTCGCCTACGAGCAGTACTTC
>.|.|TRBJ2-3|TRBV29-1
CSVDELRSRGNTDTQYF
TGCAGCGTTGATGAACTCCGAAGCAGGGGTAACACAGATACGCAGTATTTT
>.|.|TRBJ1-2|TRBV25-1
CASSEVHGYTF
TGTGCCAGCAGTGAGGTACATGGCTACACCTTC
>.|.|TRBJ1-2|TRBV11-1
CASSSGGVWSYGYTF
TGTGCCAGCAGCTCCGGGGGGGTCTGGAGCTATGGCTACACCTTC
>TRBD1|.|TRBJ2-5|TRBV4-3
CASSTHHTGGGGETQYF
TGCGCCAGCAGCACCCACCACACAGGGGGCGGAGGAGAGACCCAGTACTTC
>.|.|TRBJ1-4|TRBV28
CASRPGTAKEKLFF
TGTGCCAGCAGACCCGGGACGGCGAAGGAAAAACTGTTTTTT
>.|.|TRBJ2-7|TRBV19
CASSIGTTYEQYF
TGTGCCAGTAGTATTGGGACGACCTACGAGCAGTACTTC
>.|.|TRBJ2-7|TRBV6-5
CASRVEGLFYEQYF
TGTGCCAGCAGAGTTGAGGGGTTGTTCTACGAGCAGTACTTC
>TRBD1|.|TRBJ2-1|TRBV29-1
CSVDLGQVSYNEQFF
TGCAGCGTCGACCTAGGACAGGTCTCCTACAATGAGCAGTTCTTC
>.|few|TRBJ2-3|TRBV27
CASSLMSTDTQYF
TGTGCCAGCAGTTTAATGAGCACAGATACGCAGTATTTT
>TRBD2|.|TRBJ2-2|TRBV7-9
CASSPGTTNTGELFF
TGTGCCAGCAGCCCCGGGACTACCAACACCGGGGAGCTGTTTTTT
>.|.|TRBJ1-5|TRBV28
CASSSPGDNQPQHF
TGTGCCAGCAGTTCCCCCGGGGACAATCAGCCCCAGCATTTT
>.|few|TRBJ2-3|TRBV7-9
CASSLRWLDTQYF
TGTGCCAGCAGTCTCCGATGGCTAGATACGCAGTATTTT
>.|.|TRBJ1-5|TRBV7-8
CASSLPGYNQPQHF
TGTGCCAGCAGCTTACCCGGATACAATCAGCCCCAGCATTTT
>.|few|TRBJ1-5|TRBV16
CASSQLRQSNQPQHF
TGTGCCAGCAGCCAATTGAGGCAGAGCAATCAGCCCCAGCATTTT
>.|once|TRBJ1-3|TRBV7-8
CASSTLAVGGYGNTIYF
TGTGCCAGCAGCACCTTGGCGGTTGGGGGCTACGGAAACACCATATATTTT
>.|.|TRBJ2-5|TRBV13
CASSLGGVETQYF
TGTGCCAGCAGCTTAGGGGGGGTGGAGACCCAGTACTTC
>TRBD1|.|TRBJ2-7|TRBV11-2
CASSLDATGRGPEQYF
TGTGCCAGCAGCTTAGATGCGACGGGCAGGGGGCCCGAGCAGTACTTC
>.|.|TRBJ2-7|TRBV19
CASSKGSYEQYF
TGTGCCAGTAGTAAAGGGTCCTACGAGCAGTACTTC
>.|.|TRBJ2-2|TRBV9
CASSVAGRDGELFF
TGTGCCAGCAGCGTAGCCGGGCGGGACGGGGAGCTGTTTTTT
>.|.|TRBJ1-2|TRBV10-2
CASSDFGAKGYTF
TGCGCCAGCAGTGATTTTGGGGCGAAAGGCTACACCTTC
>TRBD2|.|TRBJ2-2|TRBV5-4
CASRGLAGPNTGELFF
TGTGCCAGCAGGGGACTAGCGGGTCCCAACACCGGGGAGCTGTTTTTT
>.|.|TRBJ1-1|TRBV9
CASSVGWVNTEAFF
TGTGCCAGCAGCGTAGGATGGGTGAACACTGAAGCTTTCTTT
>.|once|TRBJ2-5|TRBV28
CASSLGLGEGETQYF
TGTGCCAGCAGTTTAGGGCTTGGGGAAGGAGAGACCCAGTACTTC
>TRBD1|.|TRBJ2-5|TRBV4-3
CASSQDYSGQGGQTQYF
TGCGCCAGCAGCCAAGATTATTCGGGACAGGGGGGACAGACCCAGTACTTC
>TRBD2|.|TRBJ2-7|TRBV11-2
CASSLEWGGPYEQYF
TGTGCCAGCAGCCTCGAATGGGGGGGACCGTACGAGCAGTACTTC
>.|.|TRBJ1-3|TRBV7-2
CASSLAVASGNTIYF
TGTGCCAGCAGCTTAGCGGTCGCCTCTGGAAACACCATATATTTT
>TRBD1|.|TRBJ2-5|TRBV7-2
CASSLGGTGGQETQYF
TGTGCCAGCAGCTTAGGAGGGACAGGGGGCCAAGAGACCCAGTACTTC
>TRBD1|.|TRBJ2-2|TRBV11-2
CASSSVPGQGAGELFF
TGTGCCAGCAGCTCCGTACCGGGACAGGGGGCCGGGGAGCTGTTTTTT
>.|.|TRBJ2-7|TRBV6-1
CASSEEARRKDKYF
TGTGCCAGCAGTGAAGAAGCTAGGCGGAAGGATAAGTACTTC
>.|.|TRBJ2-5|TRBV4-2
CASSQTDSTPETQYF
TGTGCCAGCAGCCAAACCGACAGTACTCCAGAGACCCAGTACTTC
>.|.|TRBJ2-4|TRBV19
CASSIGSTAKNIQYF
TGTGCCAGTAGTATAGGGAGTACGGCCAAAAACATTCAGTACTTC